The 31 T cell receptor beta chains given below trace back to one sample, sequenced in a study of monozygotic twins with cystic fibrosis. The table came from immunoSEQ multiplex PCR; TCRdb's copy has only in-frame clones and leaves some out. Among about 14,000 clones listed, about 98% were seen once. Material for sequencing was blood. The source of these receptors is a girl aged 2-10 years with cystic fibrosis.

In its sample, this clone was seen once. The rearrangement joins TRBV9 to TRBJ2-1; 9 bases match TRBD2. V gave up 4 bases and J gave up 5 bases; unmatched junction bases: 10. This CDR3 has 16 amino acids. Germline assignment: CDR1 SGDLS and CDR2 YYNGEE. This chain's CDR3 is CASSLGPSGAHNEQFF. For the CDR3, the DNA is TGTGCCAGCAGCCTAGGACCTAGCGGGGCCCACAATGAGCAGTTCTTC.

V and J are TRBV5-5 and TRBJ2-2; D unresolved. Trimming took 2 bases from V and 0 from J, leaving 11 bases between them. CDR3 size: 16 residues. Per germline, CDR1 SGHKS and CDR2 YYEKEE (reference sequence). The CDR3 sequence is CASSFEVLSNTGELFF. The CDR3, as DNA: TGTGCCAGCAGCTTTGAGGTACTCTCGAACACCGGGGAGCTGTTTTTT. Together with reference TRBV5-5 and TRBJ2-2, the CDR3 gives the full variable domain: DAGVTQSPTHLIKTRGQQVTLRCSPISGHKSVSWYQQVLGQGPQFIFQYYEKEERGRGNFPDRFSARQFPNYSSELNVNALLLGDSALYLCASSFEVLSNTGELFFGEGSRLTVL.

The V call is TRBV11-2, the J call TRBJ2-2; D is perhaps TRBD1 (6 bases). The CDR3 has 15 residues. V was clipped by 6 bases and J by 10 bases, with 21 bases between them. CDR1 is SGHAT, CDR2 FQNNGV, per germline. The CDR3 DNA sequence: TGTGCCAGCAGACCCGCCGTGGTGAGGGGGACGGAGCTGTTTTTT. As protein: CASRPAVVRGTELFF.

The gene calls are TRBV5-1 and TRBJ2-5; TRBD2 might be the D (5 bases). This CDR3 region has 14 residues. Germline values: CDR1 SGHRS, CDR2 YFSETQ. V shed 2 bases and J shed 1 base, with 9 bases lying between them. The chain's CDR3 is CASSFSGSQETQYF. CDR3 in DNA: TGCGCCAGCAGCTTTTCGGGGTCCCAAGAGACCCAGTACTTC.

This clone has just one count. This chain uses TRBV29-1 with TRBJ1-1; 7 bases are a match to TRBD1. Germline trimming cut 0 bases from V and 8 bases from J; bases unmatched to any gene: 0. The CDR3 runs 11 residues. From germline, CDR1 is SQVTM and CDR2 ANQGSEA. The CDR3 DNA reads TGCAGCGTTGAAGAGGACAGGGAAGCTTTCTTT. It is translated as CSVEEDREAFF.

To note about this clone: The sample contains more than one DNA sequence encoding this CDR3. The chain links TRBV29-1 to TRBJ1-1; D not resolved. V lost 4 bases and J 0 bases, leaving 15 bases between the germline ends. Germline loops: CDR1 SQVTM, CDR2 ANQGSEA. This CDR3 contains 15 residues. In DNA form, the CDR3 reads TGCAGCGTTGCTCCGGGGTGGGGTATGAACACTGAAGCTTTCTTT. It specifies CSVAPGWGMNTEAFF. Full variable domain (remainder filled in from reference TRBV29-1 and TRBJ1-1): SAVISQKPSRDICQRGTSLTIQCQVDSQVTMMFWYRQQPGQSLTLIATANQGSEATYESGFVIDKFPISRPNLTFSTLTVSNMSPEDSSIYLCSVAPGWGMNTEAFFGQGTRLTVV.

A single count supports this clone. The chain joins TRBV2 to TRBJ1-1; tentatively, D is TRBD1 (5 bases). Germline V gene data show CDR1 as SNHLY and CDR2 as FYNNEI. The CDR3 loop spans 14 amino acids. V lost 6 bases and J 1 base, leaving 12 bases between the germline ends. The CDR3: CASSGHRGNTEAFF. The CDR3 DNA follows: TGTGCCAGCAGCGGACATCGGGGGAACACTGAAGCTTTCTTT.

The chain couples TRBV19 to TRBJ2-5, with D tentatively TRBD1 or TRBD2 (6 bases each). The length of the CDR3 is 14 residues. The germline V gene has CDR1 LNHDA and CDR2 SQIVND (reference sequence). V lost 6 bases to trimming and J lost 7 bases, with 18 bases between them. DNA for the CDR3: TGTGCCAGTAGCAAACAGGGAGGTTTGGGGACCCAGTACTTC. Translated: CASSKQGGLGTQYF. The full variable domain, its missing parts supplied by reference TRBV19 and TRBJ2-5, is DGGITQSPKYLFRKEGQNVTLSCEQNLNHDAMYWYRQDPGQGLRLIYYSQIVNDFQKGDIAEGYSVSREKKESFPLTVTSAQKNPTAFYLCASSKQGGLGTQYFGPGTRLLVL.

V usage is TRBV7-9 and J usage is TRBJ2-1; D gene unclear. Germline V gives CDR1 SEHNR, CDR2 FQNEAQ (reference sequence). The CDR3 consists of 13 residues. V was clipped by 1 base and J by 9 bases, with 10 bases between them. The CDR3: CASSLEGYLEQFF. In DNA, the CDR3 is TGTGCCAGCAGCTTAGAAGGGTACCTTGAGCAGTTCTTC.

V gene TRBV9 combines with J gene TRBJ1-2; no definite D call. CDR1 SGDLS and CDR2 YYNGEE come from the germline V gene. V was pared by 4 bases and J by 0 bases, with 16 bases between. CDR3 length: 16 amino acids. The CDR3 sequence is CASSPSWVQTNYGYTF. In DNA, the CDR3 is TGTGCCAGCAGCCCTAGCTGGGTACAGACTAACTATGGCTACACCTTC.

The chain combines TRBV15 with TRBJ2-5, with TRBD1 identical over 9 bases. The CDR3 contains 17 residues. The germline V gene has CDR1 LNHNV and CDR2 YYDKDF (reference sequence). J lost 2 bases, V lost 0 bases, and 7 bases had no gene match. The CDR3 spells CATSRDPGQGPQETQYF. The CDR3 coding sequence is TGTGCCACCAGCAGAGATCCGGGACAGGGTCCTCAAGAGACCCAGTACTTC.

This rearrangement joins TRBV2 to TRBJ2-2; D remains ambiguous. Germline V CDR1 and CDR2: SNHLY, FYNNEI. The CDR3 runs 13 residues. V shed 4 bases and J shed 1 base, with 4 bases lying between them. CDR3: CASSAGNTGELFF. The CDR3, as DNA: TGTGCCAGCAGTGCCGGGAACACCGGGGAGCTGTTTTTT.

This clone showed up just once. The chain employs TRBV6-5 and TRBJ2-2; unclear D gene. The CDR3 is made up of 14 amino acids. The germline V and J ends were trimmed by 0 bases and 4 bases, with 6 bases remaining between them. Germline CDR1 is MNHEY and CDR2 is SVGAGI. The CDR3: CASSYSIGTGELFF. The CDR3 DNA sequence: TGTGCCAGCAGTTACTCTATAGGCACCGGGGAGCTGTTTTTT.

The V gene is TRBV19, the J gene TRBJ2-5, with 12 bases that match TRBD1. CDR1 and CDR2 (germline): LNHDA, SQIVND (reference sequence). Germline trimming cut 3 bases from V and 4 bases from J; bases unmatched to any gene: 3. The CDR3 has 15 residues. The CDR3 loop is CASSMGQGARETQYF. The CDR3 DNA is TGTGCCAGTAGTATGGGACAGGGGGCGCGAGAGACCCAGTACTTC.

The chain is built from TRBV7-2 and TRBJ1-2; a weak D match, TRBD1 (5 bases). Germline V lookup: CDR1 SGHTA, CDR2 FQGNSA. The CDR3 has 12 residues. V dropped 2 bases and J dropped 4 bases, with 5 bases sitting between them. The CDR3 region is CASSLQGYGYTF. The CDR3 nucleotides read TGTGCCAGCAGCTTACAGGGCTATGGCTACACCTTC.

The CDR3 bases are TGTGCCAGCAGTGAAGAGCGGTACTCCTACGAGCAGTACTTC. This encodes CASSEERYSYEQYF. V gene TRBV6-1 combines with J gene TRBJ2-7; possible D gene TRBD2, 5 bases. The V gene lost 1 base and the J gene lost 0 bases, with 7 bases spanning the gap. Germline assignment: CDR1 MNHNS and CDR2 SASEGT. The CDR3 has 14 residues.

The chain uses TRBV19 and TRBJ1-1; no definite D call. This CDR3 is built from 15 residues. V was clipped by 6 bases and J by 0 bases, with 14 bases between them. Germline V gene data show CDR1 as LNHDA and CDR2 as SQIVND (reference sequence). The CDR3 coding sequence is TGTGCCAGTAGGAATACTGGACGAATGAACACTGAAGCTTTCTTT. This gives the protein CASRNTGRMNTEAFF.

The J gene is TRBJ2-3, the V gene TRBV27, with 8 bases lining up with TRBD1. The CDR3 has 20 amino acids. V lost 6 bases, J lost 0 bases, and 20 bases stayed unmatched. Germline CDR1 and CDR2: MNHEY and SMNVEV (reference sequence). The CDR3 nucleotides read TGTGCCAGCAGAAATTACCGGGACAGGTTACCATTTTCTAGCACAGATACGCAGTATTTT. Protein sequence: CASRNYRDRLPFSSTDTQYF.

The CDR3 sequence: CASRVQGTNYGYTF. The CDR3, as DNA: TGTGCCAGTAGAGTACAGGGAACTAACTATGGCTACACCTTC. The chain carries TRBV19 and TRBJ1-2, with D tentatively TRBD1 (6 bases). Deletions cut 6 bases from V and 0 bases from J, with 11 bases between. CDR1 is LNHDA, CDR2 SQIVND, per germline (reference sequence). The CDR3 length is 14 residues.

This chain links TRBV6-6 with TRBJ1-3; D ambiguous. CDR1 is MNHNY, CDR2 SVGAGI, per germline (reference sequence). There are 14 residues in the CDR3. V shed 6 bases and J shed 0 bases, with 9 bases lying between them. CDR3 sequence reads: CASRQTVSGNTIYF. CDR3 nucleotides: TGTGCCAGCAGACAAACAGTCTCTGGAAACACCATATATTTT.

The J gene is TRBJ2-6, the V gene TRBV19, with no clear D. Trimming shortened V by 2 bases and J by 1 base, and 0 bases separated the two germline ends. There are 13 residues in the CDR3. Looked up from germline, CDR1 is LNHDA and CDR2 is SQIVND (reference sequence). This CDR3 is CASSISGANVLTF. The CDR3 nucleotides read TGTGCCAGTAGTATATCTGGGGCCAACGTCCTGACTTTC.

CDR3 region: CASSFLGGETQYF. The DNA for the CDR3 is TGCGCCAGCAGCTTCCTCGGGGGGGAGACCCAGTACTTC. The rearrangement links TRBV5-1 to TRBJ2-5, with 7 bases lining up with TRBD2. Per the germline V gene, CDR1 is SGHRS and CDR2 is YFSETQ. CDR3 length: 13 residues. With V trimmed by 2 bases and J by 5 bases, 3 bases remained unmatched.

The V and J genes are TRBV7-2 and TRBJ2-7; the match to TRBD1 covers 8 bases. The V segment lost 6 bases and the J segment 0 bases; nucleotides outside the gene matches: 4. Germline CDR1 reads SGHTA; CDR2 reads FQGNSA. The CDR3 runs 14 residues. CDR3 in amino acids: CASRLTGVSYEQYF. The CDR3 DNA reads as TGTGCCAGCAGGCTGACAGGGGTCTCCTACGAGCAGTACTTC.

V gene TRBV5-4 combines with J gene TRBJ1-2; D is unresolved. V lost 0 bases to trimming and J lost 5 bases, with 14 bases between them. Germline CDR1 is SGHNT and CDR2 is YYREEE (reference sequence). The CDR3 contains 15 residues. CDR3 residues: CASSLVRNSQYGYTF. In nucleotides, the CDR3 is TGTGCCAGCAGCTTGGTCCGCAACTCTCAATATGGCTACACCTTC.

The CDR3 DNA sequence: TGCAGCGTTGAGGTTGTAGGGGGCTGGGACACTGAAGCTTTCTTT. This encodes CSVEVVGGWDTEAFF. The rearrangement uses TRBV29-1 and TRBJ1-1; 7 bases are a match to TRBD1. Unmatched junction bases numbered 10, after V lost 3 bases and J lost 3 bases. The CDR3 has 15 amino acids. The germline CDR1 and CDR2 sequences are SQVTM and ANQGSEA.

The chain couples TRBV19 to TRBJ1-1; a possible D gene is TRBD1 (5 bases). The CDR3 runs to 15 residues. Trimming removed 5 bases at V and 1 base at J, with 14 bases between. Per germline, CDR1 LNHDA and CDR2 SQIVND (reference sequence). As DNA, the CDR3 is TGTGCCAGTAGTGCGATCGGGACGGCGAACACTGAAGCTTTCTTT. Translated: CASSAIGTANTEAFF.

This sequence joins TRBV11-2 and TRBJ1-5; 8 bases map to TRBD1. The ends lost 5 bases at V and 2 bases at J; junction bases unmatched: 8. Germline assignment: CDR1 SGHAT and CDR2 FQNNGV. The CDR3 totals 16 residues. Written as DNA, the CDR3 is TGTGCCAGCAGCGGGGTGGAGGACAGGGGCAATCAGCCCCAGCATTTT. Protein: CASSGVEDRGNQPQHF.

The chain carries TRBV2 and TRBJ2-7; 10 positions agree with TRBD2. Germline V gene sequence: CDR1 SNHLY, CDR2 FYNNEI. The V segment lost 9 bases and the J segment 5 bases; nucleotides outside the gene matches: 28. This CDR3 comprises 20 residues. The CDR3 protein is CARSRSGTFSGRMFIHEQYF. In nucleotides, the CDR3 is TGTGCCAGATCTCGAAGCGGGACCTTTAGCGGGAGGATGTTCATCCACGAGCAGTACTTC.

CDR3 protein: CASSSLREQYF. CDR3 in DNA: TGTGCCAGCAGTAGTCTGAGGGAGCAGTACTTC. This chain links TRBV28 with TRBJ2-7; D is unclear. This CDR3 is 11 amino acids long. V dropped 5 bases and J dropped 7 bases, with 9 bases sitting between them. Germline CDR1 is MDHEN and CDR2 is SYDVKM.

V usage is TRBV6-4 and J usage is TRBJ2-1, with D perhaps given as TRBD1 or TRBD2 (5 bases each). Trimming stripped 4 bases from V and 4 bases from J, with 8 bases between. The CDR3 runs 13 residues. CDR1 and CDR2 (germline): MRHNA, SNTAGT. The CDR3, as DNA: TGTGCCAGCAGTGGGGGACCATACAATGAGCAGTTCTTC. Protein product: CASSGGPYNEQFF.

This rearrangement joins TRBV7-9 to TRBJ2-3, with TRBD2 matching 8 bases. Germline-derived CDR1 and CDR2 are SEHNR and FQNEAQ (reference sequence). V lost 4 bases, J lost 0 bases, and 12 bases stayed unmatched. There are 18 residues in the CDR3. CDR3: CASSSLLGSGGSTDTQYF. The CDR3 DNA sequence: TGTGCCAGCAGCTCTCTTTTGGGGAGCGGGGGAAGCACAGATACGCAGTATTTT.